These 18 T cell receptor beta chains originate from one sample sequenced in a study of control samples from healthy donors and cancer patients (TCRdb year 2020). Library construction relied on the immunoSEQ multiplex PCR assay. The immuneACCESS repertoire file appears here via TCRdb, limited to in-frame rearrangements. These files lack a portion of the clones; in checked studies, under half of the deficit traces to unresolved V genes, and the cause of the others is not known. Within this sample are more than 35,000 clones, with roughly 94% of them counted one time only. The ten top clones hold roughly a quarter of the sample. Source material: blood. The receptor set was obtained from a man aged 55 to 70 in good health.

V is TRBV6-5 and J is TRBJ2-7; 12 bases are shared with TRBD2. Germline V gives CDR1 MNHEY, CDR2 SVGAGI. V lost 8 bases, J lost 3 bases, and 2 bases stayed unmatched. The CDR3 covers 13 residues. CDR3 sequence (DNA): TGTGCCAGCCTAGCGGGAGGGCTCTACGAGCAGTACTTC. This translates into CASLAGGLYEQYF.

The sample holds a few counts of this clone. The V and J genes are TRBV10-3 and TRBJ1-1; 9 bases agree with TRBD1. CDR1 is ENHRY and CDR2 is SYGVKD in the germline V gene. J gave up 11 bases and V 4 bases, and 8 bases lay outside the gene matches. The CDR3 runs to 13 residues. The CDR3 protein is CAISVEQGADAFF. As DNA, the CDR3 is TGTGCCATCAGTGTGGAACAGGGGGCGGACGCTTTCTTT.

The chain recombines TRBV11-1 with TRBJ2-7; 8 bases fit TRBD1. The CDR3 is 15 amino acids. V lost 5 bases and J lost 2; bases outside the gene matches: 8. Germline loops: CDR1 SGHAT, CDR2 FQDESV (reference sequence). CDR3 region: CASSPVTGETYEQYF. The CDR3 DNA follows: TGTGCCAGCAGCCCAGTGACAGGGGAAACCTACGAGCAGTACTTC.

This clone was recorded only once. Other DNA sequences in this sample translate to the same CDR3. The chain links TRBV2 to TRBJ1-2; TRBD1 agrees at 8 bases. The length of the CDR3 is 14 residues. The trim removed 5 bases at V and 3 bases at J, leaving 5 bases unmatched. CDR1 SNHLY and CDR2 FYNNEI come from the germline V gene. The CDR3 region is CASSPDRGDYGYTF. The CDR3 DNA follows: TGTGCCAGCAGTCCTGACAGGGGCGACTATGGCTACACCTTC. The full variable domain, its missing parts supplied by reference TRBV2 and TRBJ1-2, is EPEVTQTPSHQVTQMGQEVILRCVPISNHLYFYWYRQILGQKVEFLVSFYNNEISEKSEIFDDQFSVERPDGSNFTLKIRSTKLEDSAMYFCASSPDRGDYGYTFGSGTRLTVV.

This chain connects TRBV11-2 to TRBJ1-2; a weak D match, TRBD1 (6 bases). V lost 1 base and J 4 bases, leaving 16 bases between the germline ends. Germline assignment: CDR1 SGHAT and CDR2 FQNNGV. This CDR3 contains 16 residues. This CDR3 reads CASSLVGTTPSYGYTF. The CDR3, as DNA: TGTGCCAGCAGCTTAGTAGGGACAACACCCTCCTATGGCTACACCTTC.

The chain carries TRBV11-3 and TRBJ2-1; TRBD2 aligns across 8 bases. J gave up 3 bases and V 1 base, and 2 bases lay outside the gene matches. The CDR3 sequence is 15 residues long. Germline CDR1 reads SGHNT; CDR2 reads YENEEA. The CDR3 coding sequence is TGTGCCAGCAGCTTAGGGCTAGCGGGCTACAATGAGCAGTTCTTC. This gives the protein CASSLGLAGYNEQFF. Drawing the rest from reference TRBV11-3 and TRBJ2-1, the complete variable domain is EAGVVQSPRYKIIEKKQPVAFWCNPISGHNTLYWYLQNLGQGPELLIRYENEEAVDDSQLPKDRFSAERLKGVDSTLKIQPAELGDSAVYLCASSLGLAGYNEQFFGPGTRLTVL.

This chain uses TRBV29-1 with TRBJ2-7, with D possibly called TRBD1 or TRBD2 (5 bases each). Germline CDR1 SQVTM, CDR2 ANQGSEA. The CDR3 covers 15 residues. V lost 3 bases to trimming and J lost 5 bases, with 20 bases between them. This CDR3 reads CSVDIGADILHEQYF. Written as DNA, the CDR3 is TGCAGCGTTGATATCGGGGCAGATATTTTACACGAGCAGTACTTC.

The V call is TRBV7-9, the J call TRBJ2-7; D is ambiguous. Germline V gene sequence: CDR1 SEHNR, CDR2 FQNEAQ (reference sequence). The ends were cut back, 4 bases at V and 6 bases at J, with 16 bases in the middle. The CDR3 runs to 14 residues. The CDR3 reads CASSSTSGWGEQYF. CDR3 bases: TGTGCCAGCAGCTCCACTTCGGGTTGGGGCGAGCAGTACTTC.

Concerning this clone: At one end the junction does not follow the germline gene, possibly because of a read error. The J gene is TRBJ2-6, the V gene TRBV11-2; D call uncertain. CDR3 length: 19 residues. Germline lookup yields CDR1 SGHAT and CDR2 FQNNGV. The CDR3 nucleotides read TGTGCCAGCAGATTAGGGATTTTAGCTGGAAGCTCTGGGGCCAACGTCCTGACTTTC. Encoded protein: CASRLGILAGSSGANVLTF.

The chain couples TRBV11-2 to TRBJ1-5; 10 bases match TRBD1. V was pared by 5 bases and J by 3 bases, with 4 bases of the junction left unmatched. The CDR3 consists of 15 residues. Per the germline V gene, CDR1 is SGHAT and CDR2 is FQNNGV. The CDR3 is CASSLTGGDNQPQHF. The CDR3 nucleotides read TGTGCCAGCAGCCTGACAGGGGGCGACAATCAGCCCCAGCATTTT. The full variable domain, its missing parts supplied by reference TRBV11-2 and TRBJ1-5, is EAGVAQSPRYKIIEKRQSVAFWCNPISGHATLYWYQQILGQGPKLLIQFQNNGVVDDSQLPKDRFSAERLKGVDSTLKIQPAKLEDSAVYLCASSLTGGDNQPQHFGDGTRLSIL.

This clone was detected once. The rearrangement joins TRBV28 to TRBJ2-7, with 8 positions matching TRBD1. Germline V CDR1 and CDR2: MDHEN, SYDVKM. The CDR3 is made up of 15 amino acids. The V gene end was trimmed by 4 bases and the J gene end by 2 bases; junction bases not matched to a gene: 7. The CDR3 nucleotides are TGTGCCAGCAGTTCCCCGGGACAGGTCCCCTACGAGCAGTACTTC. Translation: CASSSPGQVPYEQYF.

V and J are TRBV28 and TRBJ1-5, with 8 bases that match TRBD1. Trimming at V came to 7 bases and at J to 1 base, leaving 9 bases not matched to a gene. Germline assignment: CDR1 MDHEN and CDR2 SYDVKM. The CDR3 contains 16 residues. The CDR3 region is CASTDRGLRSNQPQHF. The CDR3, as DNA: TGTGCCAGCACCGACAGGGGATTAAGGAGCAATCAGCCCCAGCATTTT.

The J gene is TRBJ1-2, the V gene TRBV3-1 (or the pseudogene TRBV3-2); 8 nucleotides match TRBD1. Germline lookup yields CDR1 LGHDT and CDR2 YNNKEL (reference sequence). The CDR3 is 15 residues long. The junction had 3 bases not matched to a gene; V was cut back by 1 base and J by 2 bases. The DNA for the CDR3 is TGTGCCAGCAGCCAAGGGCAGGGGGCAAACTATGGCTACACCTTC. Its protein product is CASSQGQGANYGYTF.

V usage is TRBV9 and J usage is TRBJ2-1; D is unclear. Germline V gene data show CDR1 as SGDLS and CDR2 as YYNGEE. The CDR3 length is 13 residues. With 4 bases removed from V and 5 bases from J, the gap between germline ends came to 10 bases. CDR3 sequence reads: CASSTFRDNEQFF. CDR3 bases: TGTGCCAGCAGCACCTTCCGGGACAATGAGCAGTTCTTC.

This sequence joins TRBV7-2 and TRBJ2-5, with a possible D match to TRBD2 (5 bases). Trimming took off 1 base at V and 5 bases at J, with 11 bases between the two ends. The CDR3 has 14 amino acids. CDR1 is SGHTA and CDR2 is FQGNSA in the germline V gene. CDR3 region: CASSLVGGIETQYF. The CDR3 DNA sequence: TGTGCCAGCAGCTTAGTAGGAGGCATCGAGACCCAGTACTTC.

The rearrangement joins TRBV5-4 to TRBJ2-7, with 11 positions matching TRBD1. There are 15 residues in the CDR3. Per germline, CDR1 SGHNT and CDR2 YYREEE (reference sequence). The J segment lost 4 bases and the V segment lost 4 bases, leaving 7 bases of the junction unmatched. The chain's CDR3 is CASSEGQGAWYEQYF. CDR3 DNA: TGTGCCAGCAGCGAAGGACAGGGGGCCTGGTACGAGCAGTACTTC.

The gene calls are TRBV7-9 and TRBJ1-6, with D unclear. The CDR3 is made up of 16 amino acids. V was trimmed by 1 base and J by 7 bases, leaving 14 bases between them. Germline V gives CDR1 SEHNR, CDR2 FQNEAQ (reference sequence). DNA for the CDR3: TGTGCCAGCAGCTTAGGGGTGTTAGGTCGGAATTCACCCCTCCACTTT. As protein: CASSLGVLGRNSPLHF.

This chain uses TRBV6-6 with TRBJ1-4; D perhaps matches TRBD1 (5 bases). Germline CDR1 is MNHNY and CDR2 is SVGAGI (reference sequence). V dropped 7 bases and J dropped 7 bases, with 19 bases sitting between them. The CDR3 is made up of 15 amino acids. CDR3 sequence: CASTFLNIRAEKLFF. CDR3 nucleotide sequence: TGTGCCAGCACCTTCCTTAATATCAGGGCTGAAAAACTGTTTTTT.